A selection of T cell receptor beta chains follows, all from one sample in a study of T cells after posttransplantation cyclophosphamide. Some clones are missing from TCRdb's copy, which holds only in-frame ones; the method was immunoSEQ multiplex PCR. The table shows roughly 15,000 clones, with more than 75% occurring only once. Material: PBMCs, obtained after an allogeneic stem cell transplant with a calcineurin inhibitor and methotrexate. All receptors derive from a male patient between 50 and 60 years old who received an allogeneic stem cell transplant from an unrelated donor, was CMV-positive, and had chronic GVHD only. T cells may partly derive from the graft donor. Each CDR3 is given with its conserved first and last residue. Each record gives: clone size, J gene, V gene, CDR3 protein. For some rows the clone size is stated as once, few or many, or as a class when expanded; others skip it.

- | TRBJ2-7 | TRBV9 | CASSSGQISYEQYF
- | TRBJ1-6 | TRBV5-4 | CASSYGQGHYNSPLHF
- | TRBJ2-5 | TRBV7-9 | CASSPGGAGIETQYF
- | TRBJ1-2 | TRBV28 | CASSYRVTGYTF
once | TRBJ2-7 | TRBV7-2 | CASSLVVAGGAYEQYF
- | TRBJ2-5 | TRBV7-7 | CASSPGLAGSEETQYF
- | TRBJ2-1 | TRBV7-9 | CASSPPGTSGSAEQFF
few | TRBJ1-1 | TRBV5-4 | CASSLWGVWGAFF
few | TRBJ1-3 | TRBV19 | CASSNTGNRGNGIYF
- | TRBJ2-3 | TRBV4-2 | CASSGRTGSTDTQYF
- | TRBJ2-1 | TRBV13 | CASSLGQRNEQFF
- | TRBJ2-1 | TRBV13 | CASSKINRAYNEQFF
once | TRBJ1-5 | TRBV2 | CASNQGELSNQPQHF
- | TRBJ2-5 | TRBV6-5 | CASSFGTGGGTQYF
- | TRBJ2-5 | TRBV2 | CAAHSGVEETQYF
- | TRBJ1-5 | TRBV6-5 | CASRTGGGQPQHF
- | TRBJ1-2 | TRBV4-3 | CASSDRDRFSSGYTF